Each of the 15 T cell receptor beta chains below was sequenced from the same sample in a study of neoadjuvant nivolumab and ipilimumab in lung cancer. Here immunoSEQ multiplex PCR was the method, and the copy in TCRdb shows in-frame clones only, minus some. Here the sample spans about 10,000 clones, roughly 80% being singletons. Sequencing was performed on tumor tissue, taken after neoadjuvant nivolumab, alone or with ipilimumab, at or shortly before surgery. The receptors here all came from an adult with non-small cell lung cancer. Some clones in this sample may be carry-over from other donors' samples.

This clone was detected a few times. The CDR3 is CASSGGLAVPYEQYF. In DNA form, the CDR3 reads TGTGCCAGCAGTGGGGGACTAGCGGTGCCGTACGAGCAGTACTTC. V is TRBV6-1 and J is TRBJ2-7; 11 nucleotides align to TRBD2. The CDR3 has 15 residues. Germline CDR1 is MNHNS and CDR2 is SASEGT. V lost 4 bases to trimming and J lost 4 bases; unmatched junction nucleotides: 6.

This chain uses TRBV7-8 with TRBJ2-7; 7 bases line up with TRBD2. Germline lookup yields CDR1 SGHVS and CDR2 FQNEAQ. The CDR3 is 16 amino acids. V dropped 2 bases and J dropped 6; count of bases not matched to a gene: 13. CDR3 residues: CASSLLLRSGKGEQYF. The CDR3, as DNA: TGTGCCAGCAGCTTACTCTTGAGGAGCGGGAAGGGCGAGCAGTACTTC.

The V gene is TRBV4-1, the J gene TRBJ2-3; no clear D. V was shortened by 1 base and J by 2 bases, with 19 bases between the two germline ends. CDR1 MGHRA and CDR2 YSYEKL come from the germline V gene. The CDR3 consists of 18 residues. CDR3 nucleotide sequence: TGCGCCAGCAGCCAAGCCTACGTGGGTATGATAGTCACAGATACGCAGTATTTT. It is translated as CASSQAYVGMIVTDTQYF.

V and J are TRBV18 and TRBJ2-7, with a weak D call TRBD2 (5 bases). The CDR3 is made up of 12 amino acids. Germline V lookup: CDR1 KGHSH, CDR2 LQKENI. The V gene lost 4 bases and the J gene lost 1 base, with 5 bases spanning the gap. The CDR3 region is CASSRESYEQYF. In DNA, the CDR3 is TGTGCCAGCTCACGGGAGTCCTACGAGCAGTACTTC.

The rearrangement links TRBV5-1 to TRBJ2-5, with unresolved D. Germline-derived CDR1 and CDR2 are SGHRS and YFSETQ. The length of the CDR3 is 10 residues. Trimming shortened V by 3 bases and J by 6 bases, and 3 bases separated the two germline ends. CDR3 region: CASSSKTQYF. Written as DNA, the CDR3 is TGCGCCAGCAGCTCTAAGACCCAGTACTTC.

V and J are TRBV12-5 and TRBJ1-2; 9 bases align to TRBD1. The CDR3 covers 13 residues. Trimming took 3 bases from V and 8 from J; bases not matched to a gene: 4. Germline CDR1 is LGHNT and CDR2 is FRNRAP. The CDR3 reads CASGLPTGGGYTF. The CDR3 nucleotides read TGTGCTAGTGGTTTACCTACAGGGGGCGGCTACACCTTC.

This chain connects TRBV5-1 to TRBJ1-2; unclear D gene. V lost 0 bases and J 4 bases, leaving 13 bases between the germline ends. Looked up from germline, CDR1 is SGHRS and CDR2 is YFSETQ. The CDR3 sequence is 15 residues long. DNA for the CDR3: TGCGCCAGCAGCTTGGACGTCTCCTCCTTCTATGGCTACACCTTC. It codes for CASSLDVSSFYGYTF.

The genes are TRBV4-2 and TRBJ1-2; no reliable D call. Per the germline V gene, CDR1 is LGHNA and CDR2 is YNFKEQ. The CDR3 consists of 14 residues. Trimming left V 5 bases short and J 8 bases short, with 18 bases between. As DNA, the CDR3 is TGTGCCAGCAGCTCCACCCCGCAGGCAAGCGGCTACACCTTC. This sequence encodes CASSSTPQASGYTF.

The chain employs TRBV5-1 and TRBJ2-7; no definite D call. CDR3 size: 16 residues. Between the trimmed V and J ends, which lost 0 bases and 6 bases, there was a span of 19 bases. Germline values: CDR1 SGHRS, CDR2 YFSETQ. This CDR3 is CASSLGRVPNSGEQYF. The CDR3 DNA sequence: TGCGCCAGCAGCTTGGGAAGGGTCCCCAATTCAGGCGAGCAGTACTTC.

This clone has a handful of counts. The chain couples TRBV29-1 to TRBJ1-5; tentatively, D is TRBD1 (5 bases). Trimming cost V 0 bases and J 4 bases, with 13 bases left between them. This CDR3 is 15 amino acids long. CDR1 and CDR2 (germline): SQVTM, ANQGSEA. The CDR3, as DNA: TGCAGCGTTGAAGAAGGGGCAGGTGGTAATCAGCCCCAGCATTTT. This translates into CSVEEGAGGNQPQHF.

V gene TRBV10-3 combines with J gene TRBJ1-1, with D uncertain. Between the trimmed V and J ends, which lost 3 bases and 6 bases, there was a span of 11 bases. The germline CDR1 and CDR2 sequences are ENHRY and SYGVKD. There are 13 residues in the CDR3. This CDR3 reads CAISDPLKAEAFF. CDR3 nucleotides: TGTGCCATCAGTGACCCCCTAAAGGCTGAAGCTTTCTTT.

The chain combines TRBV11-3 with TRBJ2-7; 7 bases match TRBD2. Germline V gives CDR1 SGHNT, CDR2 YENEEA. CDR3 length: 13 residues. The junction had 5 bases not matched to a gene; V was cut back by 3 bases and J by 6 bases. CDR3 loop: CASSFGGKSEQYF. The CDR3, as DNA: TGTGCCAGCAGCTTCGGGGGGAAGAGCGAGCAGTACTTC.

The chain links TRBV6-1 to TRBJ1-5; TRBD1 aligns across 7 bases. The CDR3 loop spans 17 amino acids. After removal of 3 bases from V and 6 bases from J, the junction contained 14 bases not matched to a gene. CDR1 and CDR2 (germline): MNHNS, SASEGT. The CDR3 nucleotides read TGTGCCAGCAGTGACCCGGGACAGTCCTCCGGGGGTCAGCCCCAGCATTTT. This codes for CASSDPGQSSGGQPQHF.

The chain employs TRBV7-9 and TRBJ2-5, with D hard to call. V was cut by 0 bases and J by 2 bases, with 7 bases left in between. The CDR3 contains 14 residues. CDR1 is SEHNR, CDR2 FQNEAQ, per germline (reference sequence). Here the CDR3 reads CASSLAVQQETQYF. The CDR3 DNA follows: TGTGCCAGCAGCTTAGCGGTGCAGCAAGAGACCCAGTACTTC. The whole variable domain, filled in from reference TRBV7-9 and TRBJ2-5, reads DTGVSQNPRHKITKRGQNVTFRCDPISEHNRLYWYRQTLGQGPEFLTYFQNEAQLEKSRLLSDRFSAERPKGSFSTLEIQRTEQGDSAMYLCASSLAVQQETQYFGPGTRLLVL.

This rearrangement joins TRBV9 to TRBJ2-7, with D tentatively TRBD1 or TRBD2 (5 bases each). The CDR3 runs to 15 residues. V was pared by 0 bases and J by 1 base, with 11 bases between. CDR1 and CDR2 (germline): SGDLS, YYNGEE. This chain's CDR3 is CASSVGGTSSYEQYF. The CDR3, as DNA: TGTGCCAGCAGCGTAGGGGGCACTAGTTCCTACGAGCAGTACTTC.